This TCR beta chain was captured by sequencing in a study of T cell responses to AZD1222 COVID-19 vaccine. CDR1 SNHLY and CDR2 FYNNEI come from the germline V gene. The V end was cut by 3 bases, the J end by 1 base, with 13 bases between. The CDR3 runs 16 residues. Profiling relied on immunoSEQ multiplex PCR, and the TCRdb table lists in-frame clones only, not all of them. Found here are 140,000 to 150,000 clones, roughly nine tenths of them singletons; the top ten hold 3% to 4%. This specimen consisted of peripheral blood, obtained 28 days after the second AZD1222 dose. This rearrangement joins TRBV2 to TRBJ1-5; D unresolved. This TCR came from an adult who received the AZD1222 COVID-19 vaccine. CDR3 sequence (DNA): TGTGCCAGCAGTGAGTATGGAACGGTAAGCAATCAGCCCCAGCATTTT. It is translated as CASSEYGTVSNQPQHF.